The TCR beta chain described here comes from a study of breast tumors, draining lymph nodes, adjacent tissues. Axillary draining lymph nodes of breast cancer patients supplied the node samples. Broader study findings: That most tumor T cells come from lymph nodes remained unproven. Tumor and nontumor repertoires were significantly more similar in luminal-like than in basal-like breast cancer. Tumor TCR diversity was below lymph nodes but above nontumor tissue. Data fit most tumor T cells coming from lymph node, expanding in tumor.

This CDR3 is built from 14 residues. Germline CDR1 and CDR2: SGHVS and FQNEAQ. The ends were cut back, 3 bases at V and 3 bases at J, with 10 bases in the middle. The table lists this clonotype with many counts. Its antigen is not known. TCRdb reprocessed the multiplex PCR reads with MiXCR, giving one entry per CDR3 protein. Here the sample spans about 220,000 distinct CDR3 sequences, 34% being singletons. The V call is TRBV7-8, the J call TRBJ2-3; D might be TRBD2 (6 bases). The sequencing sample was made of axillary lymph node tissue. This TCR came from a female donor with breast cancer. Some clones in this sample may be carry-over from other donors' samples. The CDR3 DNA reads TGTGCCAGCAGCTTCGAGAGCGGGACAGATACGCAGTATTTT. Translated: CASSFESGTDTQYF.